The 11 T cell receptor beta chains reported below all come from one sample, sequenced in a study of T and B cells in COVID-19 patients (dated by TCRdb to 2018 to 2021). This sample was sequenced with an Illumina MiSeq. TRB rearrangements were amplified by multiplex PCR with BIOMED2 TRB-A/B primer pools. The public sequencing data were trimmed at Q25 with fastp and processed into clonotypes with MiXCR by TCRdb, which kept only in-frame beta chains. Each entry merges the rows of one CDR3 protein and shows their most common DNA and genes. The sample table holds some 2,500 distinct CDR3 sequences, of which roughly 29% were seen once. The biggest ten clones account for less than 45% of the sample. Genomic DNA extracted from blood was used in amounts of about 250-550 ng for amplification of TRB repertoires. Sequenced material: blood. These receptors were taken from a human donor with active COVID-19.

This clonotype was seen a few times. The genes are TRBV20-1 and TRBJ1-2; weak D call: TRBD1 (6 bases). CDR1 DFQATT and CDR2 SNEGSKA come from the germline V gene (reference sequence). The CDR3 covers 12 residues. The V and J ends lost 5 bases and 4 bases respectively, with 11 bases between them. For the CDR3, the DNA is TGCAGTGCTTTACAGGGAACCTATGGCTACACCTTC. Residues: CSALQGTYGYTF.

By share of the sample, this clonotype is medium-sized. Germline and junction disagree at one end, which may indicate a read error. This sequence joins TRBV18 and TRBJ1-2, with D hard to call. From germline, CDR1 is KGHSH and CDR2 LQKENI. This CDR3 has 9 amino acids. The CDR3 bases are TGTGCCAGCTCACCACCCGTCAGCTTC. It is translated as CASSPPVSF.

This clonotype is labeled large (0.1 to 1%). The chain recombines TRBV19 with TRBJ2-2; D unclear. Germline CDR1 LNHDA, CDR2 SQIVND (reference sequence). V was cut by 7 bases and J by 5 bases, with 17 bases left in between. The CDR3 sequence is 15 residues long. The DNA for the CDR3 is TGTGCCAGTACCACAGCCGGGCGCAAGACCGGGGAGCTGTTTTTT. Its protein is CASTTAGRKTGELFF.

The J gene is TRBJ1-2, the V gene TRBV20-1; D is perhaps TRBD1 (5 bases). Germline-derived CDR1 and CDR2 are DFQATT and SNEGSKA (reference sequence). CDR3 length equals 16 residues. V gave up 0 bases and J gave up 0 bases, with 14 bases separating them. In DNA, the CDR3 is TGCAGTGCTAGAGAACCGGGACTATTAGCTAACTATGGCTACACCTTC. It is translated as CSAREPGLLANYGYTF.

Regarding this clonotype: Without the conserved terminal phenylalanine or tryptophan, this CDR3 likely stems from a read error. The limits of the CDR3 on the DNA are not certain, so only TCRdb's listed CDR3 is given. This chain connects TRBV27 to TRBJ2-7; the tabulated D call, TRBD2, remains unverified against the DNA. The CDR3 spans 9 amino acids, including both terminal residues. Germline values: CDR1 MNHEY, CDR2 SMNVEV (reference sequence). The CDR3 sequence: CASSFALAG.

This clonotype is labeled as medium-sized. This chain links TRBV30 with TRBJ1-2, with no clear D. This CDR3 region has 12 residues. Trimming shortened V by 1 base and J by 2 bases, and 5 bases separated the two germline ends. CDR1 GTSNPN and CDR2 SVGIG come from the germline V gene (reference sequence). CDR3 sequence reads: CAWSGRNYGYTF. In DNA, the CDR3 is TGTGCCTGGAGTGGCAGGAACTATGGCTACACCTTC.

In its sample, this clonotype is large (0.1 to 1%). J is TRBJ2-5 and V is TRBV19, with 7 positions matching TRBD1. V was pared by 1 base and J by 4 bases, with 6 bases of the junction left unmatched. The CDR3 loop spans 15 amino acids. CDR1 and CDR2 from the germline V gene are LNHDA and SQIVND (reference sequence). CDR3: CASSIGTGRLETQYF. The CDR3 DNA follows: TGTGCCAGTAGTATAGGGACAGGTAGACTAGAGACCCAGTACTTC.

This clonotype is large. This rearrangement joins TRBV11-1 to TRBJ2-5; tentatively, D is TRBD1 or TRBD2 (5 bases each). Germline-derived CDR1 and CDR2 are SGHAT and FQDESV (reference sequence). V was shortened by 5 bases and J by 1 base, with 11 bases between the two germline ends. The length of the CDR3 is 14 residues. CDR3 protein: CASSPRDGQETQYF. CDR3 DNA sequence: TGTGCCAGCAGCCCCAGGGACGGCCAAGAGACCCAGTACTTC.

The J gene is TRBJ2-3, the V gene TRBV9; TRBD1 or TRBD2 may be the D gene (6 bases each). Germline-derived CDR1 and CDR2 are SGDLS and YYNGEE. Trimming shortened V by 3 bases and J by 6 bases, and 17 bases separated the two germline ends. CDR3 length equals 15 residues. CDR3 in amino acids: CASSGAGHRGDTQYF. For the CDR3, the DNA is TGTGCCAGCAGCGGGGCGGGACACCGGGGGGATACGCAGTATTTT.

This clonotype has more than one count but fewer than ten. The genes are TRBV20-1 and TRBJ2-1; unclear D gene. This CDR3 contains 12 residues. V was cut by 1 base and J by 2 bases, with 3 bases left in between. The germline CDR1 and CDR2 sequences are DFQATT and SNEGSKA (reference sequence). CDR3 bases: TGCAGTGCTAGAGGCACCTACAATGAGCAGTTCTTC. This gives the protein CSARGTYNEQFF.

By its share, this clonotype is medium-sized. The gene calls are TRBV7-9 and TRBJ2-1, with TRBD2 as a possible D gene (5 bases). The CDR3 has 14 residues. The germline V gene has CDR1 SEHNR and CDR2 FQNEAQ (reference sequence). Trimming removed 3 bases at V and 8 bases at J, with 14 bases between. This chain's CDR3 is CASSLTLSRDEQFF. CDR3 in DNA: TGTGCCAGCAGCTTGACCCTATCGAGGGATGAGCAGTTCTTC.